A single sample gave rise to the 27 T cell receptor beta chains below, sequenced in a study of cytomegalovirus exposure and HLA in healthy donors (dated by TCRdb to about 2017). The library was built by means of the immunoSEQ multiplex PCR assay. For the multiplex PCR, a mixture combining 60 forward primers for TCR Vbeta segments and 13 reverse primers for TCR Jbeta segments was used. Sourced from immuneACCESS, this table was stored by TCRdb with only in-frame sequences that have V and J called. A share of the clones is absent; for the studies checked, an unresolved V gene accounts for under half, and the remainder has no known explanation. The sample includes 200,000 or so clones, with more than 75% observed a single time. Roughly 1.3% of the sample belongs to the ten largest clones. What was sequenced was PBMCs. These receptors originate from a human donor in good health.

This clone came up a few times. This chain uses TRBV9 with TRBJ1-1; 8 bases map to TRBD1. Germline V gene data show CDR1 as SGDLS and CDR2 as YYNGEE. The V segment lost 4 bases and the J segment 3 bases; nucleotides outside the gene matches: 11. This CDR3 contains 16 residues. The CDR3 here is CASSSRRQGWDTEAFF. The CDR3 DNA is TGTGCCAGCAGCTCCCGAAGACAGGGGTGGGACACTGAAGCTTTCTTT.

V gene TRBV19 combines with J gene TRBJ2-7, with TRBD2 identical over 11 bases. This CDR3 is 15 amino acids long. CDR1 LNHDA and CDR2 SQIVND come from the germline V gene (reference sequence). Trimming at V came to 4 bases and at J to 3 bases, leaving 5 bases not matched to a gene. In DNA form, the CDR3 reads TGTGCCAGTAGTACCTTTACTAGCGGGGGCTACGAGCAGTACTTC. It yields the protein CASSTFTSGGYEQYF.

The V gene is TRBV30, the J gene TRBJ1-4; unclear D gene. The CDR3 is 15 residues long. Germline V gene sequence: CDR1 GTSNPN, CDR2 SVGIG (reference sequence). Deletions cut 2 bases from V and 5 bases from J, with 15 bases between. DNA for the CDR3: TGTGCCTGGAGTAGAGGTCTAGGAGGAAATGAAAAACTGTTTTTT. The encoded protein is CAWSRGLGGNEKLFF.

The chain joins TRBV12-5 to TRBJ1-5; D perhaps matches TRBD1 (6 bases). This CDR3 is 15 amino acids long. V lost 4 bases to trimming and J lost 7 bases, with 17 bases between them. CDR1 is LGHNT and CDR2 is FRNRAP in the germline V gene. The CDR3 region is CASGSAGDARQPQHF. The CDR3 DNA is TGTGCTAGTGGTTCCGCAGGGGATGCCCGGCAGCCCCAGCATTTT.

The CDR3 region has the DNA TGTGCCAGCGGCGGACTAGCGGGCCCCAATGAGCAGTTCTTC. Translated, it gives CASGGLAGPNEQFF. The chain carries TRBV2 and TRBJ2-1; 11 bases map to TRBD2. V lost 8 bases and J lost 6; bases outside the gene matches: 6. The V gene's germline CDR1 is SNHLY and CDR2 FYNNEI. This CDR3 contains 14 residues.

A note on this clone: Germline is not matched at one junction end, which may reflect a read error. The chain combines TRBV7-7 with TRBJ2-7; D not certain. Looked up from germline, CDR1 is SSHAT and CDR2 is FNYEAQ (reference sequence). The length of the CDR3 is 16 residues. DNA of the CDR3: TGTGCTAGCAGCCCGTTCCACCGTTTGAGCTCCTACGAGCAGTACTTC. It codes for CASSPFHRLSSYEQYF.

The J gene is TRBJ2-5, the V gene TRBV6-5; unclear D gene. The CDR3 runs 13 residues. Trimming cost V 5 bases and J 1 base, with 8 bases left between them. CDR1 is MNHEY, CDR2 SVGAGI, per germline. The CDR3 DNA reads as TGTGCCAGCAGTACATCCCCCCAAGAGACCCAGTACTTC. Its protein product is CASSTSPQETQYF.

The rearrangement links TRBV7-2 to TRBJ2-7, with 9 bases fitting TRBD2. The CDR3 contains 14 residues. Unmatched junction bases numbered 10, after V lost 6 bases and J lost 7 bases. Germline-derived CDR1 and CDR2 are SGHTA and FQGNSA. CDR3 sequence (DNA): TGTGCCAGCAGTCATAGCGGGAGCGGGTGGGAGCAGTACTTC. This gives the protein CASSHSGSGWEQYF.

CDR3 bases: TGTGCCAGCAGCCCCGGACAGGGGATCGGGTACGAGCAGTACTTC. As protein: CASSPGQGIGYEQYF. This chain joins TRBV4-2 and TRBJ2-7; 9 bases map to TRBD1. The V segment lost 4 bases and the J segment 4 bases; nucleotides outside the gene matches: 8. The CDR3 sequence is 15 residues long. Germline loops: CDR1 LGHNA, CDR2 YNFKEQ.

The V call is TRBV19, the J call TRBJ2-5; D might be TRBD1 (6 bases). Germline CDR1 is LNHDA and CDR2 is SQIVND (reference sequence). The ends were cut back, 6 bases at V and 1 base at J, with 18 bases in the middle. This CDR3 region has 16 residues. This CDR3 is CASSPRTGRSQETQYF. The CDR3, as DNA: TGTGCCAGTAGCCCCCGAACAGGGCGTAGCCAAGAGACCCAGTACTTC. The full variable domain, completed using reference TRBV19 and TRBJ2-5, is DGGITQSPKYLFRKEGQNVTLSCEQNLNHDAMYWYRQDPGQGLRLIYYSQIVNDFQKGDIAEGYSVSREKKESFPLTVTSAQKNPTAFYLCASSPRTGRSQETQYFGPGTRLLVL.

The chain couples TRBV30 to TRBJ2-3, with TRBD2 matching over 11 bases. Germline V gene data show CDR1 as GTSNPN and CDR2 as SVGIG (reference sequence). Trimming at V came to 4 bases and at J to 4 bases, leaving 7 bases not matched to a gene. The CDR3 has 15 residues. CDR3 in amino acids: CAWTLTSGRSDTQYF. The CDR3 DNA reads as TGTGCCTGGACCCTCACTAGCGGGAGATCAGATACGCAGTATTTT.

The DNA for the CDR3 is TGTGCCAGCAGCGGTCCGGACTACCCCACAGATACGCAGTATTTT. Translation gives CASSGPDYPTDTQYF. The chain couples TRBV5-4 to TRBJ2-3; TRBD2 might be the D (6 bases). This CDR3 is built from 15 residues. CDR1 and CDR2 (germline): SGHNT, YYREEE (reference sequence). Trimming stripped 4 bases from V and 2 bases from J, with 14 bases between.

V and J are TRBV29-1 and TRBJ2-1; 9 bases are shared with TRBD1. CDR3 length equals 15 residues. V lost 6 bases to trimming and J lost 6 bases; unmatched junction nucleotides: 12. Germline CDR1 reads SQVTM; CDR2 reads ANQGSEA. The CDR3 DNA follows: TGCAGCGTCGCGTCAAGGACAGGGGTAGGCAATGAGCAGTTCTTC. The encoded protein is CSVASRTGVGNEQFF.

The chain joins TRBV10-1 to TRBJ1-1; D uncertain. Trimming removed 0 bases from V and 5 bases from J, with 7 bases in between. The CDR3 is 13 residues long. CDR1 is WNHNN, CDR2 SYGVQD, per germline (reference sequence). CDR3 in amino acids: CASSESARTEAFF. The CDR3 nucleotides are TGCGCCAGCAGTGAGTCGGCGAGGACTGAAGCTTTCTTT.

The chain employs TRBV18 and TRBJ2-7; 7 positions match TRBD1. Germline loops: CDR1 KGHSH, CDR2 LQKENI. The CDR3 has 15 amino acids. The junction had 8 bases not matched to a gene; V was cut back by 3 bases and J by 3 bases. The DNA of the CDR3 is TGTGCCAGCTCACCCCACACAGGGGACAGCTACGAGCAGTACTTC. As protein: CASSPHTGDSYEQYF. The variable domain in full, with the rest retrieved from reference TRBV18 and TRBJ2-7, is NAGVMQNPRHLVRRRGQEARLRCSPMKGHSHVYWYRQLPEEGLKFMVYLQKENIIDESGMPKERFSAEFPKEGPSILRIQQVVRGDSAAYFCASSPHTGDSYEQYFGPGTRLTVT.

The chain recombines TRBV30 with TRBJ1-1; the D gene is possibly TRBD1 (6 bases). The V end lost 2 bases, the J end lost 2 bases, and 9 bases lay between the germline ends. Germline V gene lookup returns CDR1 GTSNPN and CDR2 SVGIG (reference sequence). The CDR3 runs 13 residues. This chain's CDR3 is CAWSNRVNTEAFF. Written as DNA, the CDR3 is TGTGCCTGGAGTAACAGGGTTAACACTGAAGCTTTCTTT.

The V and J genes are TRBV7-2 and TRBJ1-5; 8 positions match TRBD1. The CDR3 has 13 amino acids. V was pared by 5 bases and J by 6 bases, with 3 bases of the junction left unmatched. CDR1 SGHTA and CDR2 FQGNSA come from the germline V gene. CDR3 amino acids: CASSGQGGQPQHF. The CDR3, as DNA: TGTGCCAGCAGCGGACAGGGCGGTCAGCCCCAGCATTTT.

The chain has TRBV15 and TRBJ2-5; tentative D call: TRBD1 (5 bases). Germline lookup yields CDR1 LNHNV and CDR2 YYDKDF (reference sequence). The ends were cut back, 1 base at V and 1 base at J, with 13 bases in the middle. The CDR3 sequence is 16 residues long. The CDR3 DNA reads TGTGCCACCAGCAGAGGGGTACAGGCGATCCAAGAGACCCAGTACTTC. This translates into CATSRGVQAIQETQYF.

The chain employs TRBV10-1 and TRBJ2-2; weak D call: TRBD2 (5 bases). Germline values: CDR1 WNHNN, CDR2 SYGVQD (reference sequence). V lost 2 bases and J 1 base, leaving 11 bases between the germline ends. This CDR3 has 16 residues. This CDR3 reads CASSETRRRNTGELFF. For the CDR3, the DNA is TGCGCCAGCAGTGAGACTAGACGGAGGAACACCGGGGAGCTGTTTTTT.

The CDR3 DNA reads as TGTGCCAGCAGTAGCGGGAGGGCGGATACGCAGTATTTT. Protein: CASSSGRADTQYF. This chain connects TRBV6-1 to TRBJ2-3; 10 positions match TRBD2. The germline CDR1 and CDR2 sequences are MNHNS and SASEGT. The CDR3 runs 13 residues. Germline trimming cut 5 bases from V and 6 bases from J; bases unmatched to any gene: 2.

The chain links TRBV4-3 to TRBJ2-5; the match to TRBD1 covers 9 bases. CDR1 and CDR2 from the germline V gene are LGHNA and YSLEER. CDR3 length: 15 residues. V was pared by 6 bases and J by 4 bases, with 9 bases of the junction left unmatched. The CDR3 here is CASSRQGDVRETQYF. Here the CDR3 DNA reads TGCGCCAGCAGTCGACAGGGGGATGTTCGAGAGACCCAGTACTTC.

V usage is TRBV4-1 and J usage is TRBJ1-4, with TRBD1 identical over 8 bases. From germline, CDR1 is MGHRA and CDR2 YSYEKL. The J segment lost 7 bases and the V segment lost 8 bases, leaving 15 bases of the junction unmatched. The CDR3 spans 16 residues. CDR3 sequence reads: CASSNSLGTGIEKLFF. For the CDR3, the DNA is TGCGCCAGCTCCAACTCTCTAGGGACAGGTATTGAAAAACTGTTTTTT.

Comment on this clone: At one boundary the junction diverges from the germline segment, which might be a read error. The rearrangement joins TRBV7-9 to TRBJ1-2, with a weak D call TRBD1 (5 bases). Germline V gene data show CDR1 as SEHNR and CDR2 as FQNEAQ (reference sequence). This CDR3 has 12 amino acids. CDR3 residues: CSSSFRDYGYTF. CDR3 bases: TGTTCCAGCAGCTTCAGGGACTATGGCTACACCTTC.

The chain uses TRBV19 and TRBJ2-7, with D tentatively TRBD1 (5 bases). The V gene's germline CDR1 is LNHDA and CDR2 SQIVND (reference sequence). The V and J ends lost 7 bases and 0 bases respectively, with 16 bases between them. The CDR3 consists of 15 residues. In DNA, the CDR3 is TGTGCCAGTAACCCTCAGCCAGGGCGCTCCTACGAGCAGTACTTC. It codes for CASNPQPGRSYEQYF.

The genes are TRBV7-9 and TRBJ2-2; D unclear. The CDR3 covers 15 residues. Per the germline V gene, CDR1 is SEHNR and CDR2 is FQNEAQ (reference sequence). The ends were cut back, 2 bases at V and 2 bases at J, with 9 bases in the middle. In DNA, the CDR3 is TGTGCCAGCAGCTTAACCGCGTACAACACCGGGGAGCTGTTTTTT. It translates to CASSLTAYNTGELFF.

This clone came up once. The chain uses TRBV28 and TRBJ1-4; 9 nucleotides agree with TRBD1. J gave up 4 bases and V 5 bases, and 2 bases lay outside the gene matches. There are 14 residues in the CDR3. Germline-derived CDR1 and CDR2 are MDHEN and SYDVKM. The CDR3 protein is CASSTGGLNEKLFF. The CDR3 nucleotides are TGTGCCAGCAGTACAGGGGGCCTTAATGAAAAACTGTTTTTT.

This CDR3 reads CASSLNRVREQFF. The CDR3 DNA reads as TGTGCCAGCAGTTTAAACAGAGTGCGTGAGCAGTTCTTC. This chain uses TRBV28 with TRBJ2-1; no clear D gene. This CDR3 spans 13 amino acids. Per the germline V gene, CDR1 is MDHEN and CDR2 is SYDVKM. V lost 2 bases to trimming and J lost 9 bases, with 11 bases between them. The full variable domain, its missing parts supplied by reference TRBV28 and TRBJ2-1, is DVKVTQSSRYLVKRTGEKVFLECVQDMDHENMFWYRQDPGLGLRLIYFSYDVKMKEKGDIPEGYSVSREKKERFSLILESASTNQTSMYLCASSLNRVREQFFGPGTRLTVL.